Presented here are 21 T cell receptor beta chains from one specimen sequenced in a study of T cell responses to AZD1222 COVID-19 vaccine (dated by TCRdb to about 2021). The library was produced with the immunoSEQ multiplex PCR assay. Not all clones reach the TCRdb copy of this immuneACCESS table, which keeps in-frame sequences only. Checked studies attribute under half of the gap to unresolved V genes and leave the rest unexplained. For this sample the table gives about 170,000 clones, of which around 88% were detected only once. The ten largest account for 0.85% to 1.1% of the sample. What the time point label conveys for this sample: about 28 days (+/-7) after the second vaccine dose. Here the sequenced sample was peripheral blood, taken 28 days after the second AZD1222 dose. These receptors were collected from an adult who received the AZD1222 COVID-19 vaccine.

The chain uses TRBV4-2 and TRBJ2-1, with 7 bases that match TRBD2. The CDR3 has 16 residues. The junction had 10 bases not matched to a gene; V was cut back by 3 bases and J by 5 bases. The V gene's germline CDR1 is LGHNA and CDR2 YNFKEQ. The CDR3 reads CASSHLSRGVHNEQFF. The CDR3 coding sequence is TGTGCCAGCAGCCATCTCTCCCGGGGGGTACACAATGAGCAGTTCTTC.

The chain combines TRBV9 with TRBJ2-7; no clear D. Germline-derived CDR1 and CDR2 are SGDLS and YYNGEE. The V end lost 2 bases, the J end lost 3 bases, and 15 bases lay between the germline ends. The CDR3 loop spans 15 amino acids. In DNA form, the CDR3 reads TGTGCCAGCAGCGTCGGGCCAGAACCTTACTACGAGCAGTACTTC. This gives the protein CASSVGPEPYYEQYF.

This clone was counted a few times. V gene TRBV10-2 combines with J gene TRBJ2-3; no clear D gene. This CDR3 is 14 amino acids long. CDR1 WSHSY and CDR2 SAAADI come from the germline V gene. V was clipped by 6 bases and J by 0 bases, with 10 bases between them. The CDR3 nucleotides are TGCGCCAGCAGGCGTACGGCTAGCACAGATACGCAGTATTTT. It is translated as CASRRTASTDTQYF.

This clone is a singleton in its sample. This chain links TRBV27 with TRBJ2-7; 7 nucleotides line up with TRBD1. Germline CDR1 MNHEY, CDR2 SMNVEV (reference sequence). This CDR3 contains 17 residues. The junction had 9 bases not matched to a gene; V was cut back by 0 bases and J by 1 base. CDR3 region: CASSLSLDRVGSYEQYF. The CDR3 region has the DNA TGTGCCAGCAGTTTATCATTAGACAGGGTGGGATCCTACGAGCAGTACTTC.

This chain links TRBV7-6 with TRBJ2-1, with D possibly TRBD1 on 5 matching bases. The length of the CDR3 is 15 residues. V lost 5 bases to trimming and J lost 8 bases, with 19 bases between them. Germline V gene lookup returns CDR1 SGHVS and CDR2 FNYEAQ. The CDR3: CASSLFGREEDEQFF. CDR3 DNA: TGTGCCAGCAGCCTGTTTGGCAGGGAAGAGGATGAGCAGTTCTTC. The full variable domain, in which reference TRBV7-6 and TRBJ2-1 provide the parts outside the CDR3, is GAGVSQSPRYKVTKRGQDVALRCDPISGHVSLYWYRQALGQGPEFLTYFNYEAQQDKSGLPNDRFSAERPEGSISTLTIQRTEQRDSAMYRCASSLFGREEDEQFFGPGTRLTVL.

The rearrangement uses TRBV11-2 and TRBJ1-3; D gene uncertain. The CDR3 consists of 13 residues. Germline CDR1 SGHAT, CDR2 FQNNGV. V dropped 0 bases and J dropped 4 bases, with 4 bases sitting between them. The CDR3 DNA reads TGTGCCAGCAGCTTAGAAGTGGGAAACACCATATATTTT. This encodes CASSLEVGNTIYF. The variable domain in full, completed from reference TRBV11-2 and TRBJ1-3, reads EAGVAQSPRYKIIEKRQSVAFWCNPISGHATLYWYQQILGQGPKLLIQFQNNGVVDDSQLPKDRFSAERLKGVDSTLKIQPAKLEDSAVYLCASSLEVGNTIYFGEGSWLTVV.

The chain links TRBV4-3 to TRBJ2-3; D is possibly TRBD2 (6 bases). CDR3 size: 15 residues. Germline V gene lookup returns CDR1 LGHNA and CDR2 YSLEER. V lost 0 bases and J lost 2, with 9 bases in between. CDR3 protein: CASSQELLATDTQYF. The CDR3 DNA sequence: TGCGCCAGCAGCCAAGAACTACTAGCCACAGATACGCAGTATTTT.

The chain combines TRBV9 with TRBJ1-3; 7 bases match TRBD1. The length of the CDR3 is 15 residues. Germline V gene sequence: CDR1 SGDLS, CDR2 YYNGEE. V trimming: 0 bases; J trimming: 3 bases; junction bases outside the gene matches: 3. The CDR3 protein is CASSVADRDGNTIYF. The CDR3 DNA sequence: TGTGCCAGCAGCGTAGCCGACAGGGATGGAAACACCATATATTTT.

The count of this clone is one. The chain has TRBV5-4 and TRBJ1-1; 7 positions match TRBD1. The germline V gene has CDR1 SGHNT and CDR2 YYREEE (reference sequence). V lost 4 bases to trimming and J lost 5 bases; unmatched junction nucleotides: 11. The CDR3 has 15 residues. The CDR3 sequence is CASSRLNGQDTEAFF. The CDR3 DNA is TGTGCCAGCAGCCGTCTCAACGGACAGGATACTGAAGCTTTCTTT.

This clone has more than one count but fewer than ten. The chain recombines TRBV5-4 with TRBJ1-3; D remains unclear. In germline, CDR1 is SGHNT, CDR2 YYREEE (reference sequence). The CDR3 sequence is 16 residues long. V lost 2 bases to trimming and J lost 0 bases, with 12 bases between them. The CDR3 is CASSFGREYSGNTIYF. CDR3 sequence (DNA): TGTGCCAGCAGCTTTGGTCGGGAGTACTCTGGAAACACCATATATTTT.

The CDR3 loop is CASKRTSGGAIHEQYF. For the CDR3, the DNA is TGTGCCAGCAAAAGGACTAGCGGGGGGGCCATCCACGAGCAGTACTTC. V and J are TRBV2 and TRBJ2-7; 15 positions match TRBD2. Germline V gene data show CDR1 as SNHLY and CDR2 as FYNNEI. The CDR3 runs to 16 residues. J lost 5 bases, V lost 7 bases, and 9 bases had no gene match.

CDR3 sequence reads: CASSLQGAQITGELFF. The CDR3 DNA is TGTGCCAGCAGTTTACAGGGGGCGCAGATCACCGGGGAGCTGTTTTTT. The genes are TRBV27 and TRBJ2-2, with TRBD1 matching 8 bases. The J segment lost 4 bases and the V segment lost 2 bases, leaving 6 bases of the junction unmatched. The CDR3 covers 16 residues. Germline V gives CDR1 MNHEY, CDR2 SMNVEV (reference sequence).

This chain connects TRBV27 to TRBJ1-2; D call uncertain. Germline V gene lookup returns CDR1 MNHEY and CDR2 SMNVEV (reference sequence). Deletions cut 0 bases from V and 11 bases from J, with 16 bases between. The CDR3 is 14 residues long. The CDR3 nucleotides are TGTGCCAGCAGTTTATCTCTATCTGACATTGGGTACACCTTC. The encoded protein is CASSLSLSDIGYTF.

V usage is TRBV4-3 and J usage is TRBJ2-2; D might be TRBD1 (5 bases). The V gene lost 0 bases and the J gene lost 6 bases, with 14 bases spanning the gap. Germline values: CDR1 LGHNA, CDR2 YSLEER. The CDR3 has 16 amino acids. CDR3 sequence (DNA): TGCGCCAGCAGCCAAGATGTGCAGGGCGGAGCCGGGGAGCTGTTTTTT. Encoded protein: CASSQDVQGGAGELFF.

Here the CDR3 DNA reads TGCAGTGCTAGCAGGAACACTGAAGCTTTCTTT. It codes for CSASRNTEAFF. This rearrangement joins TRBV20-1 to TRBJ1-1; no reliable D call. From germline, CDR1 is DFQATT and CDR2 SNEGSKA (reference sequence). V shed 3 bases and J shed 1 base, with 3 bases lying between them. The CDR3 consists of 11 residues.

The chain is built from TRBV6-5 and TRBJ2-1; D ambiguous. The V and J ends lost 2 bases and 3 bases respectively, with 11 bases between them. CDR1 is MNHEY, CDR2 SVGAGI, per germline. The CDR3 has 15 residues. The CDR3 DNA is TGTGCCAGCAGTTACATGCTGGATTTCTACAATGAGCAGTTCTTC. This encodes CASSYMLDFYNEQFF.

This clone appeared a single time. The CDR3 protein is CASSEDSNSYNEQFF. In nucleotides, the CDR3 is TGTGCCAGCAGTGAAGACAGCAATTCCTACAATGAGCAGTTCTTC. The chain recombines TRBV6-1 with TRBJ2-1; D not certain. This CDR3 is built from 15 residues. Trimming left V 1 base short and J 1 base short, with 8 bases between. CDR1 is MNHNS, CDR2 SASEGT, per germline.

V gene TRBV29-1 combines with J gene TRBJ2-2; 9 positions agree with TRBD1. Per the germline V gene, CDR1 is SQVTM and CDR2 is ANQGSEA. V trimming: 1 base; J trimming: 1 base; junction bases outside the gene matches: 1. CDR3 size: 15 residues. The CDR3 coding sequence is TGCAGCGTTGAAGGGGGACAGGGGAACACCGGGGAGCTGTTTTTT. It codes for CSVEGGQGNTGELFF.

The chain joins TRBV19 to TRBJ1-5; no definite D call. CDR1 and CDR2 from the germline V gene are LNHDA and SQIVND (reference sequence). The CDR3 is 13 residues long. Trimming removed 8 bases at V and 5 bases at J, with 13 bases between. CDR3 sequence reads: CASSPRGHQPQHF. CDR3 DNA sequence: TGTGCCAGTTCTCCCCGGGGTCATCAGCCCCAGCATTTT.

The chain is built from TRBV7-2 and TRBJ1-5; a possible D gene is TRBD1 (5 bases). Deletions cut 3 bases from V and 8 bases from J, with 14 bases between. This CDR3 contains 14 residues. Germline V gene lookup returns CDR1 SGHTA and CDR2 FQGNSA. The CDR3 here is CASSFGSRGEPQHF. The CDR3 DNA reads TGTGCCAGCAGCTTTGGCAGCCGAGGGGAGCCCCAGCATTTT. Variable domain in full (rest from reference TRBV7-2 and TRBJ1-5): GAGVSQSPSNKVTEKGKDVELRCDPISGHTALYWYRQSLGQGLEFLIYFQGNSAPDKSGLPSDRFSAERTGGSVSTLTIQRTQQEDSAVYLCASSFGSRGEPQHFGDGTRLSIL.

The rearrangement uses TRBV6-5 and TRBJ1-1, with a possible D match to TRBD1 (5 bases). The CDR3 length is 15 residues. Trimming took off 2 bases at V and 3 bases at J, with 13 bases between the two ends. Germline CDR1 is MNHEY and CDR2 is SVGAGI. The CDR3 reads CASSYRRGMDTEAFF. In nucleotides, the CDR3 is TGTGCCAGCAGTTACAGGCGGGGGATGGACACTGAAGCTTTCTTT.